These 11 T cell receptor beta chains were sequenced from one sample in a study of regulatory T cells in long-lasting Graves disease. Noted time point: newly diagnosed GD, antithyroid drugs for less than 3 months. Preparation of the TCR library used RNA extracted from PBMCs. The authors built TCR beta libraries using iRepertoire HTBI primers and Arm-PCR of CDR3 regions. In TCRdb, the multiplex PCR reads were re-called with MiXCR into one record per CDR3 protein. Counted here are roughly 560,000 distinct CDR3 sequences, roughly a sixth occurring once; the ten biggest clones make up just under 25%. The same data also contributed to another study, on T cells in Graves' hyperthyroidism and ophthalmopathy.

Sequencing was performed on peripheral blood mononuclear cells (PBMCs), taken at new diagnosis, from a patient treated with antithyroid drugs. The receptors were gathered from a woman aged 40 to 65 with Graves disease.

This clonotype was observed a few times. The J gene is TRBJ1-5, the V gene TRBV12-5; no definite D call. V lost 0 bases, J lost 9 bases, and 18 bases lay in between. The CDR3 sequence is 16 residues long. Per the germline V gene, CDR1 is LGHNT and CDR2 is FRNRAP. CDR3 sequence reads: CASGLVLGGSGGPQHF. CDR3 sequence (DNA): TGTGCTAGTGGTTTGGTACTCGGTGGATCGGGAGGGCCCCAGCATTTT.

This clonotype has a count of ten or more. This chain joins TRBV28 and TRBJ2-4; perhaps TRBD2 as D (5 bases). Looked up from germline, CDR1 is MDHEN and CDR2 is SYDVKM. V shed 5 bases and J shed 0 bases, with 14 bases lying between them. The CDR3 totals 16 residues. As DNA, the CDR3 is TGTGCCAGCAGTCCGCGGGCCGACCTAGCCAAAAACATTCAGTACTTC. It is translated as CASSPRADLAKNIQYF.

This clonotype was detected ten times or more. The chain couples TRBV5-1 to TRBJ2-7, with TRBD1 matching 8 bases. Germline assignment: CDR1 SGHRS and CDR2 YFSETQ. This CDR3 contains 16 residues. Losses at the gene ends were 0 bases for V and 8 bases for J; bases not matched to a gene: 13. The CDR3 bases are TGCGCCAGCAGCTTGGATACCGGGACAGGTCGTGACAAGCAGTACTTC. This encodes CASSLDTGTGRDKQYF.

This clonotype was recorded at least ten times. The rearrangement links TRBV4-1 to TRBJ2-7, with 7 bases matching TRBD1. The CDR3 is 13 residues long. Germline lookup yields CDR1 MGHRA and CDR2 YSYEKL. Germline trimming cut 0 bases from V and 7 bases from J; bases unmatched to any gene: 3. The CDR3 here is CASSQDRGWEQYF. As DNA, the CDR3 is TGCGCCAGCAGCCAAGACAGGGGGTGGGAGCAGTACTTC.

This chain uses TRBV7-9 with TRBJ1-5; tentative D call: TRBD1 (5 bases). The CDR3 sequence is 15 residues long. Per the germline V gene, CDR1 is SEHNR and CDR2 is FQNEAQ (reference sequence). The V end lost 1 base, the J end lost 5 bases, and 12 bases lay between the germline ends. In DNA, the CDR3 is TGTGCCAGCAGCTTAGGGGACTCTTCCTATCAGCCCCAGCATTTT. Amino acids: CASSLGDSSYQPQHF.

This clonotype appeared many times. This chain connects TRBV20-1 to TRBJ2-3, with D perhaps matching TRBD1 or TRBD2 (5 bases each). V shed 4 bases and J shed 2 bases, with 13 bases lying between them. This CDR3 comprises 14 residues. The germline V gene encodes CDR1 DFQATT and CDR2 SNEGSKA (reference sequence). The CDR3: CSATGPPHTDTQYF. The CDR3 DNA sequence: TGCAGTGCTACGGGGCCACCGCACACAGATACGCAGTATTTT.

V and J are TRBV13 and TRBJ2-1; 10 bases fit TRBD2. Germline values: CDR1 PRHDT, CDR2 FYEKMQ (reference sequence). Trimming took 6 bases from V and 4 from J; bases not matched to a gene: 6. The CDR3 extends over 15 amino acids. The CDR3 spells CASRESGGGYNEQFF. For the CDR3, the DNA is TGTGCCAGCAGGGAGAGCGGGGGGGGATACAATGAGCAGTTCTTC. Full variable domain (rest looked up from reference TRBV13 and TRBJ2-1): AAGVIQSPRHLIKEKRETATLKCYPIPRHDTVYWYQQGPGQDPQFLISFYEKMQSDKGSIPDRFSAQQFSDYHSELNMSSLELGDSALYFCASRESGGGYNEQFFGPGTRLTVL.

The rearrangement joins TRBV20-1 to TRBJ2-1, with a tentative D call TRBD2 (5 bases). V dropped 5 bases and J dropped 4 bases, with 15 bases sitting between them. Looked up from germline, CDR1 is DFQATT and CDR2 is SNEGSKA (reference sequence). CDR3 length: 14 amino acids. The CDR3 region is CSASPSGEYNEQFF. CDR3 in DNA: TGCAGTGCTTCCCCCTCCGGGGAGTACAATGAGCAGTTCTTC.

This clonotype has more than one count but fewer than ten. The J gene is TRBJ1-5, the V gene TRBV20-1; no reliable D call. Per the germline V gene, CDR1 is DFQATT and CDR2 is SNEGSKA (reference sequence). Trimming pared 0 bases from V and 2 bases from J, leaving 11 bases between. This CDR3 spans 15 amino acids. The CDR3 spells CSAREGGKGNQPQHF. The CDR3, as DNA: TGCAGTGCTAGAGAAGGCGGGAAGGGCAATCAGCCCCAGCATTTT.

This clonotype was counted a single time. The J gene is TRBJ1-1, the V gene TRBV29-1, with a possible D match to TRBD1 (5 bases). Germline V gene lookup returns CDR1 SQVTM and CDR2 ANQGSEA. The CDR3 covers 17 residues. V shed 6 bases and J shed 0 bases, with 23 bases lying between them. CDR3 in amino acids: CSVAHPGVTVMNTEAFF. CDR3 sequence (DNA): TGCAGCGTCGCACACCCGGGGGTGACAGTAATGAACACTGAAGCTTTCTTT.

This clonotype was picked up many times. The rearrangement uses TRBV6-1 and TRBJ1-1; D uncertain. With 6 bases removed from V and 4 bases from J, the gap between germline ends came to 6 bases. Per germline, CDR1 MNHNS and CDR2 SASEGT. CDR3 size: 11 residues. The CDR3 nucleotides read TGTGCCAGCAGACTCAGCACTGAAGCTTTCTTT. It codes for CASRLSTEAFF.